This T cell receptor beta chain was captured by sequencing in a study of cytomegalovirus exposure and HLA in healthy donors. Study results and caveats: In vitro testing confirmed a few CMV-associated chains as specific for CMV antigens. TCR beta chains numbering some 160 were designated cytomegalovirus-associated. Later work found most CMV-associated TCR beta chains apparently HLA-restricted.

This clone appeared a few times. The antigen is unknown. The PCR made use of 60 Vbeta and 13 Jbeta primers. Here immunoSEQ multiplex PCR was the method, and the copy in TCRdb shows in-frame clones only, minus some. The sample contains about 89,000 clones, around a tenth of which appear only once. Germline V gene sequence: CDR1 SGHNT, CDR2 YYREEE (reference sequence). Trimming cost V 0 bases and J 14 bases, with 23 bases left between them. The CDR3 consists of 15 residues. V is TRBV5-4 and J is TRBJ1-2, with TRBD1 as a possible D gene (5 bases). The source is a man aged 50 to 59 in good health and CMV-seropositive. Sequenced material: PBMCs. The CDR3 DNA reads TGTGCCAGCAGCTTGGGGGCCTCGGGGGTCCCAAGTTCAACCTTC. Its protein product is CASSLGASGVPSSTF.